The 31 T cell receptor beta chains below all came from one sample that was sequenced in a study of molecular identifiers for immune sequencing clone quantification. TCRdb recomputed calls from the PCR reads with MiXCR, one row per CDR3 protein. This repertoire shows more than 550,000 distinct CDR3 sequences, around 25% found once; its top ten account for about 0.84%. The sequenced material came from naive CD8+ T cells from blood, with Jurkat cell RNA spiked in. Subset noted: FACS-sorted CD8+CD4-CCR7+CD45RA+ naive T cells. The receptors derive from a human donor in good health. Some libraries in this study had Jurkat cell RNA spiked in.

The chain has TRBV25-1 and TRBJ2-5; 12 bases align to TRBD2. The CDR3 runs to 18 residues. Germline values: CDR1 MGHDK, CDR2 SYGVNS. With 0 bases clipped from V and 5 bases from J, the junction kept 10 bases outside the gene matches. CDR3 region: CASSEYPLLAGGGETQYF. CDR3 nucleotide sequence: TGTGCCAGCAGTGAATACCCCCTACTAGCGGGAGGCGGGGAGACCCAGTACTTC. The full variable domain, rest sourced from reference TRBV25-1 and TRBJ2-5, is EADIYQTPRYLVIGTGKKITLECSQTMGHDKMYWYQQDPGMELHLIHYSYGVNSTEKGDLSSESTVSRIRTEHFPLTLESARPSHTSQYLCASSEYPLLAGGGETQYFGPGTRLLVL.

Notes on this clonotype: A much larger clone lies one base from this, so it may be a read error. V and J are TRBV28 and TRBJ1-3, with D perhaps matching TRBD1 (6 bases). The CDR3 covers 13 residues. Germline V gene data show CDR1 as MDHEN and CDR2 as SYDVKM. The CDR3 region is CASSWTAGTTIYF. Written as DNA, the CDR3 is TGTGCCAGCAGCTGGACAGCGGGAACCACCATATATTTT.

This clonotype occurred a few times. This sequence joins TRBV11-2 and TRBJ1-6; D gene ambiguous. The CDR3 consists of 13 residues. Trimming removed 2 bases from V and 7 bases from J, with 6 bases in between. Looked up from germline, CDR1 is SGHAT and CDR2 is FQNNGV. CDR3 in DNA: TGTGCCAGCAGCTTACGCCCGAATTCACCCCTCCACTTT. It codes for CASSLRPNSPLHF.

This clonotype appeared many times. The chain is built from TRBV3-1 and TRBJ2-2, with a possible D match to TRBD2 (5 bases). V dropped 0 bases and J dropped 7 bases, with 15 bases sitting between them. The CDR3 has 16 residues. Per germline, CDR1 LGHDT and CDR2 YNNKEL (reference sequence). The CDR3 region has the DNA TGTGCCAGCAGCCAAGAAGGAACTCTCCGGGACGGGGAGCTGTTTTTT. It translates to CASSQEGTLRDGELFF.

This clonotype has more than one count but fewer than ten. The V call is TRBV20-1, the J call TRBJ2-5, with D tentatively TRBD1 (6 bases). The CDR3 sequence is 14 residues long. Germline V gene sequence: CDR1 DFQATT, CDR2 SNEGSKA (reference sequence). V lost 6 bases, J lost 4 bases, and 18 bases lay in between. DNA for the CDR3: TGCAGTGCCGACGGGACAAGTTCAGTAGAGACCCAGTACTTC. It specifies CSADGTSSVETQYF.

Many counts were recorded for this clonotype. This chain links TRBV7-6 with TRBJ1-4; no firm D call. The CDR3 totals 13 residues. Germline V gene data show CDR1 as SGHVS and CDR2 as FNYEAQ. Deletions cut 1 base from V and 5 bases from J, with 5 bases between. CDR3: CASSLVPNEKLFF. CDR3 sequence (DNA): TGTGCCAGCAGCTTAGTACCGAATGAAAAACTGTTTTTT.

Points on this clonotype: An end of the junction differs from the germline gene, which may be a read error. The genes are TRBV6-6 and TRBJ1-2; weak D call: TRBD1 (5 bases). The CDR3 is 13 amino acids. CDR1 is MNHNY, CDR2 SVGAGI, per germline (reference sequence). For the CDR3, the DNA is TGTGCCAGCTGTTACTCGAGACAGTATGGCTACACCTTC. Its protein is CASCYSRQYGYTF.

This clonotype was observed at least ten times. This chain uses TRBV19 with TRBJ2-5, with 10 nucleotides matching TRBD2. V was pared by 1 base and J by 1 base, with 0 bases of the junction left unmatched. This CDR3 comprises 15 residues. CDR1 is LNHDA, CDR2 SQIVND, per germline (reference sequence). CDR3 loop: CASSIGTSGQETQYF. The CDR3 DNA follows: TGTGCCAGTAGTATAGGGACTAGCGGCCAAGAGACCCAGTACTTC.

This clonotype was seen many times. The chain couples TRBV29-1 to TRBJ2-7, with D tentatively TRBD2 (5 bases). V shed 4 bases and J shed 7 bases, with 17 bases lying between them. Germline V gives CDR1 SQVTM, CDR2 ANQGSEA. CDR3 length: 13 residues. The CDR3 bases are TGCAGCGTTGTGGTAGTCCCGGAGGTTGAGCAGTACTTC. This encodes CSVVVVPEVEQYF.

This clonotype was seen at least ten times. V usage is TRBV7-6 and J usage is TRBJ2-3; D is ambiguous. This CDR3 is built from 12 residues. Germline V gene lookup returns CDR1 SGHVS and CDR2 FNYEAQ. V lost 5 bases and J lost 6, with 9 bases in between. CDR3 amino acids: CASSRDGDTQYF. In DNA form, the CDR3 reads TGTGCCAGCAGCCGAGACGGGGATACGCAGTATTTT.

This clonotype has ten or more counts. The chain recombines TRBV29-1 with TRBJ2-7; 7 positions agree with TRBD2. J gave up 4 bases and V 0 bases, and 9 bases lay outside the gene matches. Germline V gene sequence: CDR1 SQVTM, CDR2 ANQGSEA. The CDR3 has 15 amino acids. CDR3 sequence reads: CSVEDEAGEVYEQYF. In DNA form, the CDR3 reads TGCAGCGTTGAAGATGAGGCGGGAGAAGTGTACGAGCAGTACTTC.

This clonotype has just a few counts. This chain connects TRBV5-4 to TRBJ1-2; D gene uncertain. CDR3 length equals 14 residues. Germline V gene data show CDR1 as SGHNT and CDR2 as YYREEE (reference sequence). Trimming stripped 0 bases from V and 3 bases from J, with 9 bases between. The CDR3 DNA is TGTGCCAGCAGCTTGGTCTCCGGGGACTATGGCTACACCTTC. Its protein product is CASSLVSGDYGYTF.

The chain links TRBV19 to TRBJ2-3; no reliable D call. Germline CDR1 LNHDA, CDR2 SQIVND (reference sequence). The CDR3 has 15 amino acids. Trimming cost V 0 bases and J 2 bases, with 9 bases left between them. As DNA, the CDR3 is TGTGCCAGTAGTATAGAGGGCCTCTTCACAGATACGCAGTATTTT. Residues: CASSIEGLFTDTQYF.

This clonotype has a count of ten or more. The chain couples TRBV9 to TRBJ1-1, with D tentatively TRBD1 (5 bases). V lost 3 bases, J lost 5 bases, and 11 bases lay in between. The CDR3 contains 13 residues. Germline CDR1 and CDR2: SGDLS and YYNGEE. The DNA of the CDR3 is TGTGCCAGCAGCGCCGCAGGGTTAACTGAAGCTTTCTTT. Its translation is CASSAAGLTEAFF.

The J gene is TRBJ2-2, the V gene TRBV19, with D possibly matching TRBD2 (5 bases). The length of the CDR3 is 16 residues. V shed 3 bases and J shed 0 bases, with 11 bases lying between them. CDR1 LNHDA and CDR2 SQIVND come from the germline V gene (reference sequence). DNA of the CDR3: TGTGCCAGTAGTATCACGGCGGGCTCGAACACCGGGGAGCTGTTTTTT. This translates into CASSITAGSNTGELFF.

This clonotype came up a few times. This chain connects TRBV7-9 to TRBJ1-1; D gene ambiguous. V was cut by 5 bases and J by 1 base, with 11 bases left in between. There are 14 residues in the CDR3. Germline CDR1 is SEHNR and CDR2 is FQNEAQ (reference sequence). For the CDR3, the DNA is TGTGCCAGCAGCCCGTTGACGGAGAACACTGAAGCTTTCTTT. It encodes CASSPLTENTEAFF.

Comments on this clonotype: An end of the junction differs from the germline gene, which may be a read error. The rearrangement links TRBV18 to TRBJ2-2; tentatively, D is TRBD2 (5 bases). From germline, CDR1 is KGHSH and CDR2 LQKENI. The CDR3 contains 16 residues. The chain's CDR3 is CTSSPPVFGDTGELFF. CDR3 in DNA: TGTACCAGCTCACCACCGGTCTTCGGGGACACCGGGGAGCTGTTTTTT.

Comments on this clonotype: This may be a read error, as it is one base from a much larger clone. The chain couples TRBV29-1 to TRBJ2-7; D ambiguous. The V and J ends lost 1 base and 4 bases respectively, with 17 bases between them. CDR3 length: 15 residues. The germline gives CDR1 SQVTM, CDR2 ANQGSEA. In DNA, the CDR3 is TGCAGCGTTGAAGTCCTAGGGAACACAAAATACGAGCAGTACTTC. This codes for CSVEVLGNTKYEQYF.

About this clonotype: The conserved closing phenylalanine or tryptophan is absent in this CDR3, likely reflecting a read error. The chain combines TRBV9 with TRBJ2-1, with D perhaps given as TRBD1 or TRBD2 (5 bases each). Germline V gene data show CDR1 as SGDLS and CDR2 as YYNGEE. V was trimmed by 3 bases and J by 10 bases, leaving 8 bases between them. The length of the CDR3 is 11 residues. In nucleotides, the CDR3 is TGTGCCAGCAGCGCGGGACCGGAGCAGTTCCTC. As protein: CASSAGPEQFL.

In regard to this clonotype: A much larger clonotype is one base distant, so this may be a read error. This chain uses TRBV5-6 with TRBJ2-7; D ambiguous. The V end was cut by 8 bases, the J end by 0 bases, with 15 bases between. The CDR3 loop spans 14 amino acids. Germline V gene sequence: CDR1 SGHDT, CDR2 YYEEEE. The chain's CDR3 is CARSIRATSYEQYF. The CDR3 region has the DNA TGTGCCAGAAGCATCCGGGCCACCTCCTACGAGCAGTACTTC.

There are a few counts of this clonotype. The chain couples TRBV28 to TRBJ2-3; the D gene is possibly TRBD2 (5 bases). The V gene lost 4 bases and the J gene lost 6 bases, with 20 bases spanning the gap. The length of the CDR3 is 16 residues. Germline V gene sequence: CDR1 MDHEN, CDR2 SYDVKM. The CDR3 here is CASSSPTLGSSDTQYF. As DNA, the CDR3 is TGTGCCAGCAGTTCCCCCACACTAGGATCCTCCGATACGCAGTATTTT.

This clonotype was recorded a few times. CDR3 protein: CASLGTAMSYEQYF. The DNA for the CDR3 is TGTGCCAGCCTCGGGACAGCAATGTCCTACGAGCAGTACTTC. V gene TRBV2 combines with J gene TRBJ2-7; 7 bases map to TRBD1. From germline, CDR1 is SNHLY and CDR2 FYNNEI. V trimming: 8 bases; J trimming: 1 base; junction bases outside the gene matches: 8. The CDR3 sequence is 14 residues long.

This clonotype appeared a few times. The V gene is TRBV9, the J gene TRBJ2-7; TRBD2 is a possible D gene (5 bases). The CDR3 loop spans 15 amino acids. CDR1 is SGDLS, CDR2 YYNGEE, per germline. Trimming shortened V by 0 bases and J by 0 bases, and 10 bases separated the two germline ends. The CDR3 region has the DNA TGTGCCAGCAGCGTAGGACTAACCCCCTCCTACGAGCAGTACTTC. It encodes CASSVGLTPSYEQYF.

As concerns this clonotype: Germline is not matched at one junction end, which may reflect a read error. The J gene is TRBJ2-1, the V gene TRBV12-3 or TRBV12-4; D is uncertain. The J call may not be correct, given that the DNA end is closer to TRBJ2-7. The CDR3 extends over 13 amino acids. The CDR3 DNA follows: TGTGCCGGCAGTTTATCGAGCTGGCTTGAGCAGTACTTC. Its translation is CAGSLSSWLEQYF.

This clonotype has a handful of counts. The chain is built from TRBV30 and TRBJ2-1; D is uncertain. In germline, CDR1 is GTSNPN, CDR2 SVGIG (reference sequence). The CDR3 length is 12 residues. V was cut by 1 base and J by 10 bases, with 11 bases left in between. Here the CDR3 reads CAWSALRSEQFF. For the CDR3, the DNA is TGTGCCTGGAGTGCACTACGATCGGAGCAGTTCTTC.

Ten or more counts support this clonotype. V usage is TRBV30 and J usage is TRBJ2-3; D tentatively fits TRBD1 or TRBD2 (6 bases each). The ends were cut back, 1 base at V and 3 bases at J, with 11 bases in the middle. This CDR3 comprises 14 residues. CDR1 and CDR2 (germline): GTSNPN, SVGIG (reference sequence). The CDR3 nucleotides are TGTGCCTGGAGTGCGGGGGCCGGGACAGATACGCAGTATTTT. This codes for CAWSAGAGTDTQYF.

This clonotype was counted only a few times. The gene calls are TRBV12-3 or TRBV12-4 and TRBJ2-7, with D possibly TRBD2 on 5 matching bases. V was pared by 5 bases and J by 5 bases, with 13 bases between. The length of the CDR3 is 13 residues. The CDR3 here is CASSPNAGDEQYF. CDR3 bases: TGTGCCAGCAGTCCTAACGCCGGGGACGAGCAGTACTTC.

This rearrangement joins TRBV4-3 to TRBJ2-1; D tentatively reads TRBD1 or TRBD2 (6 bases each). Germline V gene data show CDR1 as LGHNA and CDR2 as YSLEER. The V and J ends lost 0 bases and 6 bases respectively, with 15 bases between them. The CDR3 consists of 16 residues. This chain's CDR3 is CASSQDGTRGGNEQFF. DNA of the CDR3: TGCGCCAGCAGCCAAGATGGGACACGGGGAGGCAATGAGCAGTTCTTC.

The genes are TRBV5-1 and TRBJ2-5; 7 nucleotides line up with TRBD2. Germline CDR1 is SGHRS and CDR2 is YFSETQ. The CDR3 spans 15 residues. Trimming at V came to 3 bases and at J to 13 bases, leaving 18 bases not matched to a gene. CDR3 sequence: CASSSKRDLWEPPYF. In nucleotides, the CDR3 is TGCGCCAGCAGCTCAAAGCGGGATTTATGGGAGCCCCCGTACTTC.

This chain connects TRBV24-1 to TRBJ2-7; no firm D call. Trimming removed 5 bases from V and 2 bases from J, with 6 bases in between. The CDR3 contains 12 residues. Germline CDR1 is KGHDR and CDR2 is SFDVKD. The CDR3 loop is CATSGLTYEQYF. Here the CDR3 DNA reads TGTGCCACCAGTGGCCTAACCTACGAGCAGTACTTC.

This clonotype was seen many times. The J gene is TRBJ2-5, the V gene TRBV3-1, with a weak D call TRBD2 (5 bases). Trimming removed 3 bases from V and 1 base from J, with 12 bases in between. CDR3 length equals 15 residues. Germline V lookup: CDR1 LGHDT, CDR2 YNNKEL (reference sequence). The CDR3 bases are TGTGCCAGCAGCCATAAAACGGACTCCCAAGAGACCCAGTACTTC. It translates to CASSHKTDSQETQYF.